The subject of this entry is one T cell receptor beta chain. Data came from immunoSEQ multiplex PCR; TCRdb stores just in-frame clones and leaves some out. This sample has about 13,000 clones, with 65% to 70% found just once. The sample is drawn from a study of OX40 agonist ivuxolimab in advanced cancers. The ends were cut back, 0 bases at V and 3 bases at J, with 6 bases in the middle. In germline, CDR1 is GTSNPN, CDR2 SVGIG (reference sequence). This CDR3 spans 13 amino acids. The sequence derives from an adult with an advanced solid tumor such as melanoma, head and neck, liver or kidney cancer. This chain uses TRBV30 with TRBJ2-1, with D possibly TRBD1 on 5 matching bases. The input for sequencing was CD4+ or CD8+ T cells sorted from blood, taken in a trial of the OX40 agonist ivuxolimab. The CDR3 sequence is CAWSVTGYNEQFF. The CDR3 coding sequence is TGTGCCTGGAGTGTAACAGGCTACAATGAGCAGTTCTTC.